This TCR beta chain was recovered during a study of blood T cells in healthy people across ages. Through a sample-barcoded 5' primer and a J-beta primer mix, a second PCR was run for roughly 6 to 12 cycles. TCRdb redid the calling of the 5' RACE reads with MiXCR, one entry per CDR3 protein. This sample has approximately 730,000 distinct CDR3 sequences, with about 48% found just once. Extraction yielded at least 5 micrograms of total RNA per sample. Study-wide points: Those diversity estimates obtained from one million T cells were thought to be underestimates.

Of note for this clonotype: As yet, its antigen is unknown.

The receptor comes from a man older than 75 in good health. Sequenced sample: blood.

The CDR3 sequence: CGGANDNEQFF. The CDR3, as DNA: TGCGGGGGGGCCAACGACAATGAGCAGTTCTTC. The rearrangement uses TRBV20-1 and TRBJ2-1; the D gene is possibly TRBD2 (7 bases). This CDR3 is built from 11 residues. The germline gives CDR1 DFQATT, CDR2 SNEGSKA (reference sequence).